Below, 21 T cell receptor beta chains from the same sample are listed, as sequenced in a study of cytomegalovirus exposure and HLA in healthy donors. The PCR had 60 Vbeta and 13 Jbeta primers. Assay used: immunoSEQ multiplex PCR; TCRdb lists only in-frame clones, some missing. The data contain 140,000 to 150,000 clones, around a tenth of them singletons. The specimen was PBMCs. These receptor sequences come from a man in his fifties or sixties in good health and CMV-seronegative.

This chain uses TRBV28 with TRBJ1-5, with D tentatively TRBD1 (6 bases). Trimming removed 6 bases from V and 7 bases from J, with 13 bases in between. This CDR3 comprises 13 residues. Germline V CDR1 and CDR2: MDHEN, SYDVKM. The CDR3 region is CASRPSQGQPQHF. The CDR3 coding sequence is TGTGCCAGCAGGCCGTCACAGGGCCAGCCCCAGCATTTT.

This sequence joins TRBV7-9 and TRBJ2-5; the D gene is possibly TRBD2 (6 bases). V was shortened by 5 bases and J by 6 bases, with 16 bases between the two germline ends. The CDR3 consists of 14 residues. The germline CDR1 and CDR2 sequences are SEHNR and FQNEAQ (reference sequence). CDR3 DNA sequence: TGTGCCAGCAGCGTCGGGACTCCTCAGAAGACCCAGTACTTC. This encodes CASSVGTPQKTQYF.

This clone has only a few counts. V is TRBV5-1 and J is TRBJ2-1; tentative D call: TRBD2 (5 bases). Per the germline V gene, CDR1 is SGHRS and CDR2 is YFSETQ. V was shortened by 4 bases and J by 8 bases, with 22 bases between the two germline ends. The CDR3 totals 16 residues. The CDR3: CASSTGTSVPNDEQFF. As DNA, the CDR3 is TGCGCCAGCAGCACCGGTACTAGTGTGCCCAACGATGAGCAGTTCTTC.

This clone came up a few times. The rearrangement uses TRBV30 and TRBJ1-2, with TRBD1 matching 7 bases. Trimming cost V 0 bases and J 4 bases; bases outside gene matches: 5. The CDR3 runs 14 residues. Looked up from germline, CDR1 is GTSNPN and CDR2 is SVGIG (reference sequence). This CDR3 is CAWSVEGAAYGYTF. CDR3 DNA sequence: TGTGCCTGGAGTGTAGAGGGGGCGGCCTATGGCTACACCTTC.

This clone was recorded a few times. The rearrangement joins TRBV18 to TRBJ1-2, with D hard to call. CDR3 length: 16 amino acids. Trimming took off 1 base at V and 3 bases at J, with 15 bases between the two ends. Looked up from germline, CDR1 is KGHSH and CDR2 is LQKENI. The CDR3 loop is CASSPLLRREDYGYTF. The CDR3 DNA reads TGTGCCAGCTCACCACTCTTAAGGAGGGAGGACTATGGCTACACCTTC.

This clone was seen only a few times. This sequence joins TRBV7-6 and TRBJ2-7, with 12 bases fitting TRBD2. From germline, CDR1 is SGHVS and CDR2 FNYEAQ. CDR3 length: 18 amino acids. V lost 1 base to trimming and J lost 4 bases; unmatched junction nucleotides: 11. The CDR3 protein is CASSLGGASGRAGYEQYF. CDR3 bases: TGTGCCAGCAGCTTAGGGGGGGCTAGCGGGAGGGCCGGGTACGAGCAGTACTTC.

This clone was observed a single time. The CDR3 protein is CASSVDRGGDTQYF. The CDR3 DNA follows: TGTGCCAGCAGTGTCGACAGGGGGGGAGATACGCAGTATTTT. The genes are TRBV6-4 and TRBJ2-3; 9 nucleotides align to TRBD1. Looked up from germline, CDR1 is MRHNA and CDR2 is SNTAGT. CDR3 size: 14 residues. The V segment lost 4 bases and the J segment 5 bases; nucleotides outside the gene matches: 4.

This clone has a handful of counts. The V gene is TRBV11-1, the J gene TRBJ2-3, with TRBD2 matching 10 bases. V lost 1 base, J lost 0 bases, and 1 base stayed unmatched. Per the germline V gene, CDR1 is SGHAT and CDR2 is FQDESV (reference sequence). The CDR3 covers 16 residues. The chain's CDR3 is CASSLVAGGSTDTQYF. In nucleotides, the CDR3 is TGTGCCAGCAGCTTAGTAGCGGGGGGAAGCACAGATACGCAGTATTTT.

This clone was counted a few times. The chain uses TRBV30 and TRBJ2-1, with unresolved D. V was shortened by 2 bases and J by 1 base, with 9 bases between the two germline ends. Looked up from germline, CDR1 is GTSNPN and CDR2 is SVGIG (reference sequence). This CDR3 has 14 amino acids. The CDR3 DNA reads as TGTGCCTGGAGTTCCAAGAGGTCCTACAATGAGCAGTTCTTC. Encoded protein: CAWSSKRSYNEQFF.

CDR3: CASSGDRGLANYGYTF. The DNA for the CDR3 is TGTGCCAGCAGCGGGGACAGGGGATTAGCTAACTATGGCTACACCTTC. The rearrangement uses TRBV2 and TRBJ1-2; 10 bases fit TRBD1. With 6 bases clipped from V and 0 bases from J, the junction kept 7 bases outside the gene matches. The CDR3 totals 16 residues. Per germline, CDR1 SNHLY and CDR2 FYNNEI. The full variable domain, with the rest looked up from reference TRBV2 and TRBJ1-2, is EPEVTQTPSHQVTQMGQEVILRCVPISNHLYFYWYRQILGQKVEFLVSFYNNEISEKSEIFDDQFSVERPDGSNFTLKIRSTKLEDSAMYFCASSGDRGLANYGYTFGSGTRLTVV.

V usage is TRBV30 and J usage is TRBJ2-2; TRBD2 is a possible D gene (5 bases). Trimming took off 3 bases at V and 5 bases at J, with 19 bases between the two ends. CDR1 is GTSNPN, CDR2 SVGIG, per germline (reference sequence). The CDR3 is 16 amino acids. This CDR3 reads CAWRARTAMLTGELFF. The CDR3 coding sequence is TGTGCCTGGAGGGCTCGGACTGCGATGTTGACCGGGGAGCTGTTTTTT.

This clone was recorded once. J is TRBJ2-3 and V is TRBV28, with 10 bases that match TRBD2. V trimming: 4 bases; J trimming: 6 bases; junction bases outside the gene matches: 16. From germline, CDR1 is MDHEN and CDR2 SYDVKM. The CDR3 consists of 18 residues. The CDR3 is CASSSPGGRGLAPDTQYF. The CDR3 nucleotides read TGTGCCAGCAGTTCTCCGGGGGGTAGGGGACTAGCGCCCGATACGCAGTATTTT. The variable domain in full, with the rest retrieved from reference TRBV28 and TRBJ2-3, is DVKVTQSSRYLVKRTGEKVFLECVQDMDHENMFWYRQDPGLGLRLIYFSYDVKMKEKGDIPEGYSVSREKKERFSLILESASTNQTSMYLCASSSPGGRGLAPDTQYFGPGTRLTVL.

J is TRBJ2-1 and V is TRBV6-1; 9 nucleotides agree with TRBD2. Germline trimming cut 0 bases from V and 2 bases from J; bases unmatched to any gene: 2. The germline CDR1 and CDR2 sequences are MNHNS and SASEGT. The CDR3 runs 16 residues. The chain's CDR3 is CASSEAAGGTYNEQFF. CDR3 coding DNA: TGTGCCAGCAGTGAAGCAGCGGGGGGCACCTACAATGAGCAGTTCTTC.

This sequence joins TRBV14 and TRBJ2-1, with 7 nucleotides matching TRBD2. The CDR3 runs 13 residues. Germline-derived CDR1 and CDR2 are SGHDN and FVKESK. With 1 base clipped from V and 8 bases from J, the junction kept 2 bases outside the gene matches. CDR3 sequence reads: CASSQVRGDEQFF. The CDR3 DNA is TGTGCCAGCAGCCAAGTCCGGGGGGATGAGCAGTTCTTC.

The V and J genes are TRBV18 and TRBJ2-7; TRBD1 agrees at 11 bases. Germline loops: CDR1 KGHSH, CDR2 LQKENI. This CDR3 spans 14 amino acids. V was pared by 3 bases and J by 7 bases, with 5 bases of the junction left unmatched. The CDR3 loop reads CASSPGQGGEEQYF. DNA for the CDR3: TGTGCCAGCTCACCGGGACAGGGGGGCGAGGAGCAGTACTTC.

In its sample, this clone was seen a few times. The V gene is TRBV9, the J gene TRBJ2-3, with D unclear. Trimming stripped 0 bases from V and 0 bases from J, with 8 bases between. The V gene's germline CDR1 is SGDLS and CDR2 YYNGEE. This CDR3 region has 15 residues. The CDR3 DNA sequence: TGTGCCAGCAGCGTAGATGGCAGAAGCACAGATACGCAGTATTTT. It specifies CASSVDGRSTDTQYF.

This sequence joins TRBV29-1 and TRBJ2-5, with unresolved D. Germline V gene lookup returns CDR1 SQVTM and CDR2 ANQGSEA. This CDR3 comprises 12 residues. Trimming took off 2 bases at V and 7 bases at J, with 11 bases between the two ends. CDR3 in amino acids: CSVELLTGTQYF. CDR3 DNA sequence: TGCAGCGTTGAACTCCTTACGGGGACCCAGTACTTC.

The chain employs TRBV4-1 and TRBJ1-5; TRBD1 agrees at 8 bases. Per the germline V gene, CDR1 is MGHRA and CDR2 is YSYEKL. Trimming took 5 bases from V and 2 from J; bases not matched to a gene: 2. This CDR3 has 14 amino acids. CDR3 loop: CASSWGQGNQPQHF. The CDR3 DNA reads TGCGCCAGCAGCTGGGGACAGGGCAATCAGCCCCAGCATTTT.

The gene calls are TRBV6-5 and TRBJ1-1; perhaps TRBD1 as D (6 bases). Germline lookup yields CDR1 MNHEY and CDR2 SVGAGI. V was shortened by 4 bases and J by 0 bases, with 15 bases between the two germline ends. This CDR3 has 16 residues. CDR3 coding DNA: TGTGCCAGCAGTTCCCCCGGGACACCGCTGAACACTGAAGCTTTCTTT. It is translated as CASSSPGTPLNTEAFF.

The CDR3 here is CASSGREGDEKLFF. Here the CDR3 DNA reads TGTGCCAGCAGTGGGAGGGAGGGCGATGAAAAACTGTTTTTT. V is TRBV25-1 and J is TRBJ1-4, with D unresolved. V was cut by 4 bases and J by 6 bases, with 12 bases left in between. Looked up from germline, CDR1 is MGHDK and CDR2 is SYGVNS. The CDR3 runs to 14 residues.

This clone was counted a few times. The chain combines TRBV28 with TRBJ2-2; TRBD1 agrees at 8 bases. This CDR3 contains 14 residues. Per germline, CDR1 MDHEN and CDR2 SYDVKM. Losses at the gene ends were 6 bases for V and 6 bases for J; bases not matched to a gene: 6. The CDR3 coding sequence is TGTGCCAGCAGGGGGCAGGGGGCATCCGGGGAGCTGTTTTTT. It translates to CASRGQGASGELFF.